Detailed here is one T cell receptor beta chain. Its specificity is not known. This sample was included in a study of T cells expressing NK-cell markers. Study summary: Repertoire data for TCR beta were derived from sorted T cells (CD3+CD56+NKG2C+, CD3+CD56+NKG2C- and CD3+CD56-NKG2C+). HCMV serostatus: most of the eight sequenced donors positive, one negative. Study-wide points: HCMV specificity of the expanded NKG2C+ T cell clones stayed unclear. CD8+ T cells in over five donors included dominant NKG2C+ clonotypes at about 1.0-8%.

This CDR3 spans 13 amino acids. In germline, CDR1 is ENHRY, CDR2 SYGVKD. TCRdb reprocessed the 5' RACE reads, with one entry per CDR3 protein and no DNA. The sample totals 400,000 to 550,000 distinct CDR3 sequences; its top ten clones hold under 7.5%. The V call is TRBV10-3, the J call TRBJ2-3. The sequence came from a woman aged 18 to 75 in good health. The specimen sequenced was blood T cells: a sorted CD56 or NKG2C T cell subset, CD4+ or CD8+ T cells, or bulk PBMC T cells (not recorded which). The CDR3 loop reads CAISGTSTDTQYF.